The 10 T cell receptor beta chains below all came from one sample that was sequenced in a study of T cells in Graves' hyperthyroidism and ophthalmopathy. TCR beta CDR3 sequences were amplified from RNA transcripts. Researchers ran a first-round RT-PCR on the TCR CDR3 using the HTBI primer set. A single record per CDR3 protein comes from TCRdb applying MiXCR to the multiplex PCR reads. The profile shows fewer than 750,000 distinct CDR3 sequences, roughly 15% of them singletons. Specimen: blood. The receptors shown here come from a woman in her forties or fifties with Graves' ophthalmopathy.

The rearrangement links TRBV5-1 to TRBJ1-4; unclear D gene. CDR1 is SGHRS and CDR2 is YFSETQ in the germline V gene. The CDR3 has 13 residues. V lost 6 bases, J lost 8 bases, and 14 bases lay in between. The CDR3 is CASTDGLEEKLFF. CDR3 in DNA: TGCGCCAGCACCGACGGCCTTGAGGAAAAACTGTTTTTT.

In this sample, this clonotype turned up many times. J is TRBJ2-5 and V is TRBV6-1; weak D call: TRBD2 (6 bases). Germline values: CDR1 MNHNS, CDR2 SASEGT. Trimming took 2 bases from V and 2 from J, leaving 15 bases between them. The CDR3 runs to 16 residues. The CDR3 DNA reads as TGTGCCAGCAGTGAATTCGGGGGAGGATCTCAAGAGACCCAGTACTTC. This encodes CASSEFGGGSQETQYF.

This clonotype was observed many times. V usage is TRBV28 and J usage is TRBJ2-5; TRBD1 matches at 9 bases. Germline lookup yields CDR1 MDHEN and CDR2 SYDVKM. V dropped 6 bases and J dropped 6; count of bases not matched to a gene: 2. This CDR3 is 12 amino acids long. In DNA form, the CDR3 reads TGTGCCAGCAGACAGGGGGCTAAGACCCAGTACTTC. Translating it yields CASRQGAKTQYF.

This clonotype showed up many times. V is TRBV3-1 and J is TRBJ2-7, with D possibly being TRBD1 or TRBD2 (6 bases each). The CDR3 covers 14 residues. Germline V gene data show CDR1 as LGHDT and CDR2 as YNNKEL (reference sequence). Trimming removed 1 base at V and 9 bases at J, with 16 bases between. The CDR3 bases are TGTGCCAGCAGCCAAGTTCGGGGGCAGGGGAGGCAGTACTTC. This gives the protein CASSQVRGQGRQYF.

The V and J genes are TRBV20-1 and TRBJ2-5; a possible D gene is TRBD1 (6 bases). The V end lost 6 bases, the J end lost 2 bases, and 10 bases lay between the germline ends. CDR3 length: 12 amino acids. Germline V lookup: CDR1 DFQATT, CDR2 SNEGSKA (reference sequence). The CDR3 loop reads CSAQGQQETQYF. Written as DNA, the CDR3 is TGCAGTGCACAGGGCCAGCAAGAGACCCAGTACTTC.

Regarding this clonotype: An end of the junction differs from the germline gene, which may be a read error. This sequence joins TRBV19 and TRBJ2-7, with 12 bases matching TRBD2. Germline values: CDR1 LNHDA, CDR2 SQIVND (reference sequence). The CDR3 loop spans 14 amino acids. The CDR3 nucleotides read TGCGCCAGTGAAGTGACTAGCGGGGGACACGAGCAGTACTTC. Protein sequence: CASEVTSGGHEQYF.

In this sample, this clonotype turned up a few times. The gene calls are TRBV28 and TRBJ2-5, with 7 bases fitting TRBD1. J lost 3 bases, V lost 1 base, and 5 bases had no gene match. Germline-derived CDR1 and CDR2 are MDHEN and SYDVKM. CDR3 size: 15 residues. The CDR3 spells CASSLLDRRKETQYF. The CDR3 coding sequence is TGTGCCAGCAGTTTATTGGACAGGAGAAAAGAGACCCAGTACTTC.

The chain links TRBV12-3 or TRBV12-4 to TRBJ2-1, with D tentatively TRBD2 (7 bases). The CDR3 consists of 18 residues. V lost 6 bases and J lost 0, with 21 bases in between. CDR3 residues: CASSTLRGQGSSYNEQFF. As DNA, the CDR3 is TGTGCCAGCAGCACCCTGCGGGGGCAGGGGAGCTCCTACAATGAGCAGTTCTTC.

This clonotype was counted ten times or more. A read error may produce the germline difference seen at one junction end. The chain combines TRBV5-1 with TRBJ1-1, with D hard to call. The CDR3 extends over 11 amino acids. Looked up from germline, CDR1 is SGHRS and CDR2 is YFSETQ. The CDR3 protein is CASSQNTEAFF. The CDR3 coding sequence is TGTGCCAGCAGCCAGAACACTGAAGCTTTCTTT.

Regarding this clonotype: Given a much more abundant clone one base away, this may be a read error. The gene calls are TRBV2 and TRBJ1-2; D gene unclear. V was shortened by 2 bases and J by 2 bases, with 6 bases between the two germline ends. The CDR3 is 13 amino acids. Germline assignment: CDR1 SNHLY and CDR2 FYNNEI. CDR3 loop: CASSEIGNYGYTF. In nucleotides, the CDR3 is TGTGCCAGCAGTGAAATAGGGAACTATGGCTACACCTTC.